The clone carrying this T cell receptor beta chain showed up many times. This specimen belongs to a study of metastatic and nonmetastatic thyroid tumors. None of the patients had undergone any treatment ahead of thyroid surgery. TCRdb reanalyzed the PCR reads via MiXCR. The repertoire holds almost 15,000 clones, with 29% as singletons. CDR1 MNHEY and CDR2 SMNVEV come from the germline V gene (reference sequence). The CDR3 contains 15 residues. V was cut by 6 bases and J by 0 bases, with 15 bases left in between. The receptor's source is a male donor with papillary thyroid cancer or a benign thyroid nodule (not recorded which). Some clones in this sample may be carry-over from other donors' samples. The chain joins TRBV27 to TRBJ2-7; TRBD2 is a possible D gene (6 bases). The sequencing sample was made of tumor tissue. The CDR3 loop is CASRLGTSPSYEQYF. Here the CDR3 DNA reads TGTGCCAGCAGGCTCGGGACTTCACCCTCCTACGAGCAGTACTTC.